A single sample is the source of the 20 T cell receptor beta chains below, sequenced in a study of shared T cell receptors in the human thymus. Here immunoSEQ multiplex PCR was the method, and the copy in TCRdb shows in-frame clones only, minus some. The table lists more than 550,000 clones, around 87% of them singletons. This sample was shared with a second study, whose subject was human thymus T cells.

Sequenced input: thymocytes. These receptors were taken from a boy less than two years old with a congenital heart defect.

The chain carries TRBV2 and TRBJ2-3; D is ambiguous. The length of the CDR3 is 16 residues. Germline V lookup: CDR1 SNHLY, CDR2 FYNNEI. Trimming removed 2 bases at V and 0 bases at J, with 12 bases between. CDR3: CASSERTPYSTDTQYF. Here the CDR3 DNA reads TGTGCCAGCAGTGAAAGAACTCCTTATAGCACAGATACGCAGTATTTT.

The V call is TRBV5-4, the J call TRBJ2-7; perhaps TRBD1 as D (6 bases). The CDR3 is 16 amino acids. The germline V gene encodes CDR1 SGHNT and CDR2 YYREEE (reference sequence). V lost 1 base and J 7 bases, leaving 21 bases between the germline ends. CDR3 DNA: TGTGCCAGCAGCTTGACAAGAGGTACAGGGTCTAGGGAGCAGTACTTC. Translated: CASSLTRGTGSREQYF.

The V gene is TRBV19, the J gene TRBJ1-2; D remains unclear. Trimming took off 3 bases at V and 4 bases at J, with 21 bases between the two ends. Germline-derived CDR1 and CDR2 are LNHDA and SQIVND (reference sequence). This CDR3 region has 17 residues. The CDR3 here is CASSMKITRAPVYGYTF. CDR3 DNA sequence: TGTGCCAGTAGTATGAAGATTACTAGGGCCCCCGTCTATGGCTACACCTTC.

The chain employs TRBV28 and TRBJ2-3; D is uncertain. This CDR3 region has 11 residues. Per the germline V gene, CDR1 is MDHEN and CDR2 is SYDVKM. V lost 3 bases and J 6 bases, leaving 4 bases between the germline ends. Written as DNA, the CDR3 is TGTGCCAGCAGTTTTTCGGATACGCAGTATTTT. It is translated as CASSFSDTQYF.

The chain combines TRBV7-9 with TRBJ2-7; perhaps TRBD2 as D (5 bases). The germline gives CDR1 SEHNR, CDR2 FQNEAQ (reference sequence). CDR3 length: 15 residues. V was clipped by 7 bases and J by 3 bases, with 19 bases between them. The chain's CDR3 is CASNPGFNEGYEQYF. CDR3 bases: TGTGCCAGCAACCCGGGATTTAATGAGGGCTACGAGCAGTACTTC.

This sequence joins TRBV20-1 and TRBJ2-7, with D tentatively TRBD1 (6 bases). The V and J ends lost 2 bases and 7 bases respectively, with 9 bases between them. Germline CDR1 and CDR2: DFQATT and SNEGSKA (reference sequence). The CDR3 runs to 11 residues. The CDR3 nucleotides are TGCAGTGCTAGAACCGACAGGGAGCAGTACTTC. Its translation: CSARTDREQYF.

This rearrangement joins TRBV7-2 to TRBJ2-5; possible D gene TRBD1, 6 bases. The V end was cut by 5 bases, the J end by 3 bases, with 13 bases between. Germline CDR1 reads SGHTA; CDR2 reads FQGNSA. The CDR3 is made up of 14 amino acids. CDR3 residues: CASSPGQTKETQYF. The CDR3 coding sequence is TGTGCCAGCAGCCCGGGACAAACTAAAGAGACCCAGTACTTC. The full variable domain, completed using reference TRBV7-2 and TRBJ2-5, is GAGVSQSPSNKVTEKGKDVELRCDPISGHTALYWYRQSLGQGLEFLIYFQGNSAPDKSGLPSDRFSAERTGGSVSTLTIQRTQQEDSAVYLCASSPGQTKETQYFGPGTRLLVL.

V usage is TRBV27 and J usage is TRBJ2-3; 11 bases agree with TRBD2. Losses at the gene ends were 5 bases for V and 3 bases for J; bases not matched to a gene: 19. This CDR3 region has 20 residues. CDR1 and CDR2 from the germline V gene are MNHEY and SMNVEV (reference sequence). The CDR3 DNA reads TGTGCCAGCAGTCCTCAACCCCCCCCACTAGCGGGGGCCATAACAGATACGCAGTATTTT. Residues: CASSPQPPPLAGAITDTQYF.

CDR3 nucleotides: TGTGCCAGCAGTGACGGGACAGGTTGTGTAAGGGGAAGCACTGAAGCTTTCTTT. Protein product: CASSDGTGCVRGSTEAFF. J is TRBJ1-1 and V is TRBV2, with TRBD1 identical over 8 bases. With V trimmed by 3 bases and J by 4 bases, 16 bases remained unmatched. Germline V lookup: CDR1 SNHLY, CDR2 FYNNEI. The CDR3 consists of 18 residues.

The CDR3 DNA is TGTGCCAGCAGGCTAGACAGAAATGGAAACACCATATATTTT. Translated: CASRLDRNGNTIYF. This chain uses TRBV7-9 with TRBJ1-3; D is perhaps TRBD1 (5 bases). The germline CDR1 and CDR2 sequences are SEHNR and FQNEAQ (reference sequence). This CDR3 is built from 14 residues. Trimming removed 6 bases from V and 3 bases from J, with 12 bases in between.

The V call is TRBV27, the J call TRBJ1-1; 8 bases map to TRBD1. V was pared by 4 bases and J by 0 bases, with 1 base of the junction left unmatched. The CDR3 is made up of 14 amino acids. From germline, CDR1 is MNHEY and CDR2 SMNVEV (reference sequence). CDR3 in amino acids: CASSWTGMNTEAFF. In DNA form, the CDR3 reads TGTGCCAGCAGTTGGACAGGGATGAACACTGAAGCTTTCTTT.

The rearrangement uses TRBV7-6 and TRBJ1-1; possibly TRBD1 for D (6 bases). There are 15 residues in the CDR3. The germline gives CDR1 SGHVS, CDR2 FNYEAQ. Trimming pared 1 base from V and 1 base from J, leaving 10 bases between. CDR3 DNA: TGTGCCAGCAGCTTAGGAGCGGGACAGAACACTGAAGCTTTCTTT. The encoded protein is CASSLGAGQNTEAFF.

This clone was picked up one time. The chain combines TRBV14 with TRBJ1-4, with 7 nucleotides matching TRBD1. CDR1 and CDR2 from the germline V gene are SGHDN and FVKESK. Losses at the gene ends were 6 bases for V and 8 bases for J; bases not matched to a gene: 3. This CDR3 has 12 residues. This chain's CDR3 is CASRRQGEKLFF. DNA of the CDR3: TGTGCCAGCAGGCGACAGGGAGAAAAACTGTTTTTT.

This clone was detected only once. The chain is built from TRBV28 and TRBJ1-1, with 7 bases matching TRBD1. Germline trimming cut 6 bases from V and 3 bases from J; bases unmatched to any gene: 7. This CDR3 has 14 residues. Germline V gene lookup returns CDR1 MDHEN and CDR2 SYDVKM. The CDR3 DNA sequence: TGTGCCAGCAGGTCCGACAGGGACGACACTGAAGCTTTCTTT. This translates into CASRSDRDDTEAFF.

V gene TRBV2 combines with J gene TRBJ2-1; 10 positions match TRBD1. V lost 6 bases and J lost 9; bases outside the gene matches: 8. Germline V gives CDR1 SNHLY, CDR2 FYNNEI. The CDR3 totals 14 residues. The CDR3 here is CASRGDRGRGEQFF. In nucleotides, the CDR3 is TGTGCCAGCAGGGGGGACAGGGGCAGGGGTGAGCAGTTCTTC.

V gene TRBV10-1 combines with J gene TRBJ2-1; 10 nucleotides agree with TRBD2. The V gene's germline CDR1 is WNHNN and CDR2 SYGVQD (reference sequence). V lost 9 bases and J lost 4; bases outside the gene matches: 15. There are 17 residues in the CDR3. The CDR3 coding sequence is TGCGCCAGAAAAAGAACCAGGACTAGCGGATCTTACAATGAGCAGTTCTTC. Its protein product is CARKRTRTSGSYNEQFF.

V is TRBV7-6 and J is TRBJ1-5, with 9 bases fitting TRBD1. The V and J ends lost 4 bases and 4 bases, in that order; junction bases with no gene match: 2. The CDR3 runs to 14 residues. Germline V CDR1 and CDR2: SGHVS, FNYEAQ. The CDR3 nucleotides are TGTGCCAGCAGCTCCGGACAGGGGAATCAGCCCCAGCATTTT. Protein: CASSSGQGNQPQHF.

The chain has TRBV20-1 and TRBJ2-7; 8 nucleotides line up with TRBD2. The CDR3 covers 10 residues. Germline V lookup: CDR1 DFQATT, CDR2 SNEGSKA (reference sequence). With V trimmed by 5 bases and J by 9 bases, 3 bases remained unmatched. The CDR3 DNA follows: TGCAGTGCTGTCGGGGGGGTGCAGTACTTC. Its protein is CSAVGGVQYF.

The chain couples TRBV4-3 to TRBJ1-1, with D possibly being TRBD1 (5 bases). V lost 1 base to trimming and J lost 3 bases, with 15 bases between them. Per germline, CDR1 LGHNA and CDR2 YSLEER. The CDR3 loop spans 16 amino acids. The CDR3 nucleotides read TGCGCCAGCAGCCAAGCCTGGAACAGGAAATACACTGAAGCTTTCTTT. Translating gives CASSQAWNRKYTEAFF.

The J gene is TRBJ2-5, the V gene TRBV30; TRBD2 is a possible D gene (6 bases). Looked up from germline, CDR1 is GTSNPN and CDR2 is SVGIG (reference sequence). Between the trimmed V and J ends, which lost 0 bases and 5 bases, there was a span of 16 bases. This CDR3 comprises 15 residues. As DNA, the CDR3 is TGTGCCTGGAGTGTACCGGGGCCTGGAGGGGAGACCCAGTACTTC. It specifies CAWSVPGPGGETQYF.